This is a list of T cell receptor beta chains from one sample in a study of breast tumors, draining lymph nodes, adjacent tissues. TCRdb re-analysed the multiplex PCR reads in MiXCR, keeping a single row per CDR3 protein. The data show approximately 52,000 distinct CDR3 sequences, with 35% to 50% seen just once and roughly a tenth held by the top ten. The sequencing sample was made of breast tumor tissue. The source of these receptors is a female donor with breast cancer. Some clones in this sample may be carry-over from other donors' samples. Each CDR3 is given with its conserved first and last residue. The order of the fields is J gene, clone size, D gene, V gene, CDR3 DNA, CDR3 protein. The D gene is left open where the match is weak. Clone size is not always given. Where it is, it says once, few, many or a class for expanded clones.

TRBJ2-2 many - TRBV7-3 TGTGCCAGCAGCTTAACGTCCGGTACCGGGGAGCTGTTTTTT CASSLTSGTGELFF
TRBJ2-3 - - TRBV29-1 TGCAGCGTTGACCAGTGGGATACAGATACGCAGTATTTT CSVDQWDTDTQYF
TRBJ2-1 once - TRBV5-1 TGCGCCAGCAGCTTAACGACTAACAATGAGCAGTTCTTC CASSLTTNNEQFF
TRBJ2-6 - - TRBV5-4 TGTGCCAGCAGCTTGGAGTCTGCGGCCAACGTCCTGACTTTC CASSLESAANVLTF
TRBJ1-2 many - TRBV20-1 TGCAGTGCTAGAGATACCACAGTCTATGGCTACACCTTC CSARDTTVYGYTF
TRBJ2-2 many - TRBV7-2 TGTGCCAGCAGCCCGCAACCGAACACCGGGGAGCTGTTTTTT CASSPQPNTGELFF
TRBJ2-1 - - TRBV7-9 TGTGCCAGCAGCTCGAAGACCAGCGACCTGAATGAGCAGTTCTTC CASSSKTSDLNEQFF
TRBJ1-2 many - TRBV20-1 TGCAGTGCTAGAGCAGGGGACTATGGCTACACCTTC CSARAGDYGYTF
TRBJ1-2 - - TRBV5-1 TGCGCCAGTTGGAGGGGCGGCGAGAATTCCAAGTATGGCTACACCTTC CASWRGGENSKYGYTF
TRBJ1-4 many - TRBV27 TGTGCCAGCCGCGGACGGGGAACGTTCGAAAAACTGTTTTTT CASRGRGTFEKLFF
TRBJ2-1 many TRBD1 TRBV7-2 TGTGCCAGCAGCTTTACCGGGACAGGATACAATGAGCAGTTCTTC CASSFTGTGYNEQFF
TRBJ2-1 many - TRBV7-9 TGTGCCAGCAGCTTAATAGCGGTCTACAATGAGCAGTTCTTC CASSLIAVYNEQFF
TRBJ1-5 - TRBD1 TRBV6-2/TRBV6-3 TGTGCCAGCAGTTCCCAGGACAGGGTCGGGCAGCCCCAGCATTTT CASSSQDRVGQPQHF
TRBJ2-1 many TRBD2 TRBV7-9 TGTGCCAGCAGCTTTCGGACTAGGAGTGAGCAGTTCTTC CASSFRTRSEQFF
TRBJ2-7 - TRBD1 TRBV20-1 TGCAGTGCTAGGGCCCCGGGACAGGCGATAGAGCAGTACTTC CSARAPGQAIEQYF
TRBJ1-5 many TRBD1 TRBV12-3/TRBV12-4 TGTGCCAGCAGTATAACTCCCGGGACAGGGTTTGGGAATCAGCCCCAGCATTTT CASSITPGTGFGNQPQHF
TRBJ2-5 many TRBD2 TRBV5-6 TGTGCCAGCCATAGAACGGGACTAGCGGGAGTGGAGACCCAGTACTTC CASHRTGLAGVETQYF
TRBJ2-1 many TRBD2 TRBV7-8 TGTGCCAGCAGCTTAGTTTCAGGAATAGCGGGAATCCCTAGCAATGAGCAGTTCTTC CASSLVSGIAGIPSNEQFF
TRBJ1-6 - TRBD1 TRBV20-1 TGCAGTGCTAGACGGCAGGGGGCTTCACCCCTCCACTTT CSARRQGASPLHF
TRBJ2-1 once TRBD2 TRBV7-8 TGTGCCAGCAGCTCTGGACTAGCGGGAGTAAGTTCCTACAATGAGCAGTTCTTC CASSSGLAGVSSYNEQFF
TRBJ1-4 - - TRBV7-8 TGTGCCAGCAGCTCCAGCCCTGGCGGAACTAATGAAGAACTATTTTTT CASSSSPGGTNEELFF
TRBJ2-7 - - TRBV5-6 TGTGCCAGCAGCTTGGTGGCGGAGGCCTACGAGCAGTACTTC CASSLVAEAYEQYF
TRBJ2-2 once - TRBV20-1 TGCAGTGCTGGGGTGTTGGGGGTTTTTGACACCGGGGAGCTGTTTTTT CSAGVLGVFDTGELFF
TRBJ2-2 many - TRBV29-1 TGCAGCGCCACAGCGTCAGGGCCCGCCGGGGAGCTGTTTTTT CSATASGPAGELFF